This T cell receptor beta chain was captured by sequencing in a study of cytomegalovirus exposure and HLA in healthy donors. The overall study: It was reported in a later analysis that the same platform had been used for the 120 validation repertoires as for the approximately 670 first-cohort repertoires. Study-level results: Reports indicated that the classifier achieved high specificity and sensitivity in diagnosing cytomegalovirus status. Investigators reported 164 TCR beta chains as tied to cytomegalovirus.

The donors were part of the validation cohort, which consisted of roughly 110 subjects and was separate from the first cohort of hundreds of subjects. Some clones are missing from TCRdb's copy, which holds only in-frame ones; the method was immunoSEQ multiplex PCR. The table shows roughly 250,000 clones, with approximately 86% occurring only once. About this clone itself: As yet, its antigen is unknown.

The source material was PBMCs. This clonotype was obtained from a woman aged 25 to 39 in good health and CMV-seropositive.

The CDR3 region has the DNA TGTGCCAGCTCACCACCGTCGGTAGAAAAACTGTTTTTT. It yields the protein CASSPPSVEKLFF. The rearrangement uses TRBV18 and TRBJ1-4, with D uncertain. Germline V gives CDR1 KGHSH, CDR2 LQKENI. There are 13 residues in the CDR3. V lost 0 bases, J lost 8 bases, and 7 bases lay in between.